This T cell receptor beta chain was captured in a study of CD8 T cells in ankylosing spondylitis. Whole-study findings and limits: Matched synovial fluid from ankylosing spondylitis patients was reported to be enriched for disease-linked clones. Ankylosing spondylitis blood seemed to carry a telltale TCR beta motif made of about 8 highly homologous variants. With a CD8+ phenotype, disease-linked clones were relatively rare in peripheral blood.

In TCRdb, the 5' RACE reads were re-called with MiXCR into one record per CDR3 protein. Among 500,000 or so distinct CDR3 sequences, less than 6% were seen once, and the ten largest hold under 4.5%. Germline V gene data show CDR1 as SGHVS and CDR2 as FQNEAQ. The CDR3 consists of 15 residues. The trim removed 2 bases at V and 4 bases at J, leaving 5 bases unmatched. This clonotype was detected many times. Antigen specificity is unknown. This clonotype was obtained from a male donor with ankylosing spondylitis. The sequencing sample was made of blood, either unsorted or a sorted T cell fraction (not recorded which). The chain links TRBV7-8 to TRBJ1-3, with TRBD1 matching 7 bases. CDR3 sequence: CASSLRRGPGNTIYF. In DNA form, the CDR3 reads TGTGCCAGCAGCTTAAGGAGGGGGCCAGGAAACACCATATATTTT.